The 21 T cell receptor beta chains presented below share a single source sample, sequenced in a study of cytomegalovirus exposure and HLA in healthy donors. The PCR employed 60 Vbeta primers together with 13 Jbeta primers. Data came from immunoSEQ multiplex PCR; TCRdb stores just in-frame clones and leaves some out. This sample has about 96,000 clones, with roughly 80% found just once. The sequenced material came from PBMCs. The source of these receptors is a man aged 50-59 years in good health and CMV-seropositive.

The chain recombines TRBV6-5 with TRBJ1-4; TRBD1 matches at 9 bases. From germline, CDR1 is MNHEY and CDR2 SVGAGI. The V segment lost 4 bases and the J segment 6 bases; nucleotides outside the gene matches: 6. The CDR3 loop spans 15 amino acids. The CDR3 DNA is TGTGCCAGCAGTTCAACAGGGGGCAGTCATGAAAAACTGTTTTTT. This sequence encodes CASSSTGGSHEKLFF.

The V gene is TRBV2, the J gene TRBJ2-3; D may be TRBD1 (5 bases). CDR1 and CDR2 from the germline V gene are SNHLY and FYNNEI. The CDR3 consists of 15 residues. With 5 bases removed from V and 3 bases from J, the gap between germline ends came to 15 bases. Written as DNA, the CDR3 is TGTGCCAGCAGTAATTCTGGGGCCGTGACAGATACGCAGTATTTT. Amino acids: CASSNSGAVTDTQYF.

This clone occurred once. This chain's CDR3 is CASSYSGQTSNYGYTF. CDR3 DNA sequence: TGTGCCAGCAGTTACTCGGGCCAGACCTCTAACTATGGCTACACCTTC. This chain connects TRBV6-5 to TRBJ1-2; no clear D gene. V was pared by 0 bases and J by 0 bases, with 11 bases between. Germline V gene data show CDR1 as MNHEY and CDR2 as SVGAGI. The CDR3 has 16 amino acids.

This chain links TRBV2 with TRBJ1-5; D uncertain. The CDR3 covers 13 residues. V lost 9 bases to trimming and J lost 3 bases, with 12 bases between them. Germline CDR1 is SNHLY and CDR2 is FYNNEI. CDR3 in amino acids: CARGDTFNQPQHF. Written as DNA, the CDR3 is TGTGCCAGGGGAGACACATTCAATCAGCCCCAGCATTTT.

The CDR3 DNA follows: TGTGCCAGCAGCCAAAGGACAGCGTTTTATGGCTACACCTTC. It is translated as CASSQRTAFYGYTF. This rearrangement joins TRBV28 to TRBJ1-2, with D perhaps matching TRBD1 (6 bases). Between the trimmed V and J ends, which lost 6 bases and 5 bases, there was a span of 16 bases. Germline V gene lookup returns CDR1 MDHEN and CDR2 SYDVKM. CDR3 length: 14 amino acids.

The chain employs TRBV2 and TRBJ2-7; TRBD1 might be the D (6 bases). This CDR3 spans 13 amino acids. The germline V gene has CDR1 SNHLY and CDR2 FYNNEI. Trimming left V 6 bases short and J 5 bases short, with 14 bases between. CDR3 sequence (DNA): TGTGCCAGCAGGAGGGACATGGGCGACGAGCAGTACTTC. Amino acids: CASRRDMGDEQYF.

This chain uses TRBV5-1 with TRBJ1-2; possible D gene TRBD1, 6 bases. V lost 0 bases to trimming and J lost 6 bases, with 9 bases between them. Germline lookup yields CDR1 SGHRS and CDR2 YFSETQ. The CDR3 totals 13 residues. The CDR3 coding sequence is TGCGCCAGCAGCTTGGCTCAGGGGAATGGCTACACCTTC. Translation: CASSLAQGNGYTF.

The CDR3 sequence is CASSGTGGYEQYF. Written as DNA, the CDR3 is TGTGCCAGCTCAGGAACAGGTGGTTACGAGCAGTACTTC. J is TRBJ2-7 and V is TRBV18; possible D gene TRBD1, 5 bases. The CDR3 has 13 residues. With 5 bases removed from V and 4 bases from J, the gap between germline ends came to 12 bases. From germline, CDR1 is KGHSH and CDR2 LQKENI.

This clone occurred a few times. V is TRBV9 and J is TRBJ2-5; 9 positions match TRBD2. The J segment lost 2 bases and the V segment lost 4 bases, leaving 3 bases of the junction unmatched. From germline, CDR1 is SGDLS and CDR2 YYNGEE. There are 14 residues in the CDR3. Written as DNA, the CDR3 is TGTGCCAGCAGCCAGGGACTAGCACAAGAGACCCAGTACTTC. It codes for CASSQGLAQETQYF.

This clone occurred a few times. This rearrangement joins TRBV7-9 to TRBJ2-7; no firm D call. CDR1 and CDR2 (germline): SEHNR, FQNEAQ (reference sequence). Trimming cost V 1 base and J 3 bases, with 10 bases left between them. The CDR3 has 14 amino acids. The CDR3: CASSLDLRNYEQYF. Written as DNA, the CDR3 is TGTGCCAGCAGCTTAGATTTGCGAAACTACGAGCAGTACTTC.

CDR3 in DNA: TGCGCCAGCAGCCACGACAGAACAGTTGAAAAACTGTTTTTT. This translates into CASSHDRTVEKLFF. This chain links TRBV4-1 with TRBJ1-4; perhaps TRBD1 as D (5 bases). Trimming took 3 bases from V and 7 from J, leaving 12 bases between them. The CDR3 extends over 14 amino acids. Germline V gene lookup returns CDR1 MGHRA and CDR2 YSYEKL.

The sample holds one count of this clone. The genes are TRBV2 and TRBJ1-1; no reliable D call. CDR3 length: 14 residues. Germline-derived CDR1 and CDR2 are SNHLY and FYNNEI. V shed 4 bases and J shed 7 bases, with 16 bases lying between them. This CDR3 reads CASSVRISENEAFF. The CDR3 DNA is TGTGCCAGCAGTGTTCGGATCTCGGAGAATGAAGCTTTCTTT.

The chain is built from TRBV5-1 and TRBJ2-2; D unclear. The CDR3 covers 11 residues. Germline V CDR1 and CDR2: SGHRS, YFSETQ. V was shortened by 6 bases and J by 7 bases, with 7 bases between the two germline ends. CDR3 nucleotides: TGCGCCAGCATAGGCGGCGGGGAGCTGTTTTTT. Translating gives CASIGGGELFF. Combining the CDR3 with reference TRBV5-1 and TRBJ2-2 gives the whole variable domain KAGVTQTPRYLIKTRGQQVTLSCSPISGHRSVSWYQQTPGQGLQFLFEYFSETQRNKGNFPGRFSGRQFSNSRSEMNVSTLELGDSALYLCASIGGGELFFGEGSRLTVL.

This chain joins TRBV18 and TRBJ1-4; 7 positions match TRBD1. Germline lookup yields CDR1 KGHSH and CDR2 LQKENI. V shed 5 bases and J 6 bases; nucleotides not matched to a gene: 12. This CDR3 is built from 16 residues. The DNA of the CDR3 is TGTGCCAGCTCAGACCGACAGGGAATAAGGGATGAAAAACTGTTTTTT. Translating gives CASSDRQGIRDEKLFF.

Note on this clone: At one of its ends the junction is not consistent with the germline gene, which may arise from a read error. This CDR3 is also generated by other DNA sequences in the sample. The chain joins TRBV5-1 to TRBJ1-1; no reliable D call. The CDR3 spans 11 residues. The V gene's germline CDR1 is SGHRS and CDR2 YFSETQ. The CDR3 protein is CASTEGAEAFF. CDR3 nucleotides: TGCGCTAGCACAGAGGGAGCTGAAGCTTTCTTT.

This chain joins TRBV7-8 and TRBJ1-2; TRBD1 aligns across 8 bases. The CDR3 loop spans 13 amino acids. The germline gives CDR1 SGHVS, CDR2 FQNEAQ. Unmatched junction bases numbered 6, after V lost 5 bases and J lost 7 bases. CDR3 coding DNA: TGTGCCAGCAGCACCCAGGGGGCTTCTGGCTACACCTTC. It is translated as CASSTQGASGYTF.

This chain uses TRBV19 with TRBJ2-7; D ambiguous. This CDR3 has 13 residues. From germline, CDR1 is LNHDA and CDR2 SQIVND (reference sequence). The V and J ends lost 1 base and 6 bases respectively, with 10 bases between them. CDR3: CASSIGVIGEQYF. DNA for the CDR3: TGTGCCAGTAGTATAGGAGTAATTGGCGAGCAGTACTTC.

The chain employs TRBV18 and TRBJ1-4; D is uncertain. V was shortened by 0 bases and J by 8 bases, with 10 bases between the two germline ends. Looked up from germline, CDR1 is KGHSH and CDR2 is LQKENI. This CDR3 contains 14 residues. Written as DNA, the CDR3 is TGTGCCAGCTCACCACCGTCGGGAGGCGAAAAACTGTTTTTT. Translation: CASSPPSGGEKLFF.

The V and J genes are TRBV7-2 and TRBJ1-1; a weak D match, TRBD1 (6 bases). V lost 5 bases to trimming and J lost 4 bases, with 14 bases between them. CDR1 is SGHTA and CDR2 is FQGNSA in the germline V gene. The CDR3 has 14 residues. CDR3 sequence reads: CASSPVGAGTEAFF. DNA for the CDR3: TGTGCCAGCAGCCCCGTGGGGGCGGGCACTGAAGCTTTCTTT.

V and J are TRBV6-5 and TRBJ2-6; D call uncertain. CDR3 length: 15 residues. V was cut by 5 bases and J by 0 bases, with 8 bases left in between. Looked up from germline, CDR1 is MNHEY and CDR2 is SVGAGI. The CDR3 protein is CASSPITSGANVLTF. The CDR3 DNA reads as TGTGCCAGCAGTCCTATAACCTCTGGGGCCAACGTCCTGACTTTC.

The chain is built from TRBV6-1 and TRBJ2-4; D may be TRBD1 (6 bases). The V gene's germline CDR1 is MNHNS and CDR2 SASEGT. The CDR3 consists of 13 residues. The V gene lost 2 bases and the J gene lost 9 bases, with 11 bases spanning the gap. The CDR3 coding sequence is TGTGCCAGCAGTGAACAGGGGTCTGGCATTCAGTACTTC. It codes for CASSEQGSGIQYF.